These T cell receptor beta chains were read from a single sample in a study of shared clonotypes between healthy human individuals. Libraries were prepared by immunoSEQ multiplex PCR; TCRdb keeps only in-frame clonotypes and omits some of them. The data show roughly 2.4 million clones, with around 95% seen just once and 0.13% held by the top ten. The source material was naive CD4+ T cells sorted from blood. Receptor source: a man between 18 and 35 years old in good health. Each CDR3 is given with its conserved first and last residue. The D gene is left open where the match is weak. The listing skips clone size in some rows; elsewhere it reads once, few, many or a size class.

clone_size j_call d_call v_call cdr3_aa cdr3_nt
. TRBJ2-7 . TRBV9 CASSVETSEGEQYF TGTGCCAGCAGCGTAGAGACGTCCGAGGGGGAGCAGTACTTC
. TRBJ1-6 TRBD1 TRBV30 CAWSVLGQGYNSPLHF TGTGCCTGGAGTGTACTCGGACAGGGCTATAATTCACCCCTCCACTTT
. TRBJ2-7 . TRBV28 CASSLPDSSYEQYF TGTGCCAGCAGCCTCCCGGACAGCTCCTACGAGCAGTACTTC
. TRBJ2-2 . TRBV9 CASSPWGRQDTGELFF TGTGCCAGCAGCCCCTGGGGCAGGCAGGACACCGGGGAGCTGTTTTTT
. TRBJ1-1 . TRBV30 CAWSVGLGNTEAFF TGTGCCTGGAGTGTAGGTCTGGGAAACACTGAAGCTTTCTTT
once TRBJ2-7 . TRBV5-1 CASSLSVSYEQYF TGCGCCAGCAGCTTATCCGTTTCCTACGAGCAGTACTTC
. TRBJ2-1 . TRBV6-1 CASSPESSYNEQFF TGTGCCAGCTCTCCCGAGAGCTCCTACAATGAGCAGTTCTTC
. TRBJ2-2 . TRBV5-6 CASSLGTTGYTGELFF TGTGCCAGCAGCTTGGGGACTACCGGCTACACCGGGGAGCTGTTTTTT
. TRBJ2-7 . TRBV2 CASRVVSAYEQYF TGTGCCAGCAGGGTTGTTTCAGCCTACGAGCAGTACTTC
. TRBJ2-5 TRBD2 TRBV18 CASSRSGAYQETQYF TGTGCCAGCTCAAGAAGCGGGGCATACCAAGAGACCCAGTACTTC
. TRBJ1-2 TRBD1 TRBV6-1 CASSALWDSAYGYTF TGTGCCAGCAGTGCCTTATGGGACAGCGCCTATGGCTACACCTTC
. TRBJ1-1 . TRBV6-8 CASMARGARLSEAFF TGTGCCAGCATGGCGCGGGGTGCACGGCTTAGTGAAGCTTTCTTT
once TRBJ2-3 TRBD1 TRBV18 CATAYGDSGTDTQYF TGTGCCACCGCGTATGGGGACAGTGGCACAGATACGCAGTATTTT
once TRBJ1-5 . TRBV28 CASSFVRRINQPQHF TGTGCCAGCAGTTTTGTCAGGCGGATCAATCAGCCCCAGCATTTT
. TRBJ1-1 . TRBV7-3 CASSLQGNTEAFF TGTGCCAGCAGCTTACAGGGGAACACTGAAGCTTTCTTT
once TRBJ2-3 . TRBV25-1 CASSDYGPTDTQYF TGTGCCAGCAGTGATTACGGACCTACAGATACGCAGTATTTT
. TRBJ2-1 TRBD2 TRBV5-4 CASSFGTSGRPNYNEQFF TGTGCCAGCAGCTTTGGGACTAGCGGGAGGCCTAACTACAATGAGCAGTTCTTC
once TRBJ2-5 . TRBV2 CASSGDRAQETQYF TGTGCCAGCAGTGGTGACCGGGCCCAAGAGACCCAGTACTTC
. TRBJ1-2 . TRBV30 CAWGQFYGYTF TGTGCCTGGGGACAGTTTTATGGCTACACCTTC
. TRBJ2-5 . TRBV7-9 CASSLLAYQETQYF TGTGCCAGCAGCTTATTAGCGTATCAGGAGACCCAGTACTTC
. TRBJ2-7 TRBD2 TRBV11-2 CASSLGAGGPLTYEQYF TGTGCCAGCAGCTTAGGGGCGGGAGGGCCTTTAACCTACGAGCAGTACTTC
. TRBJ1-6 TRBD1 TRBV27 CASSPDREAYNSPLHF TGTGCCAGCAGTCCAGACAGGGAAGCCTATAATTCACCCCTCCACTTT
. TRBJ2-5 . TRBV21-1 CASSKWWAVPRETQYF TGTGCCAGCAGCAAATGGTGGGCAGTGCCTCGGGAGACCCAGTACTTC
. TRBJ2-5 . TRBV10-3 CAISESRVQETQYF TGTGCCATCAGTGAGTCGAGGGTCCAAGAGACCCAGTACTTC
. TRBJ1-4 TRBD1 TRBV7-2 CASSSDRELFF TGTGCCAGCAGCTCGGACAGGGAACTGTTTTTT
once TRBJ1-2 TRBD1 TRBV29-1 CSVTQGYGYTF TGCAGCGTAACACAGGGGTATGGCTACACCTTC
. TRBJ2-1 TRBD1 TRBV7-9 CASSLDPGGREQFF TGTGCCAGCAGCTTAGACCCAGGGGGCAGGGAGCAGTTCTTC
once TRBJ2-7 TRBD1 TRBV27 CASSRPGGNEQYF TGTGCCAGCAGCCGCCCAGGGGGCAACGAGCAGTACTTC
once TRBJ1-1 TRBD1 TRBV27 CASSDLQGADREAFF TGTGCCAGCAGTGATCTACAGGGGGCGGATCGGGAAGCTTTCTTT
. TRBJ2-6 . TRBV5-6 CASSFGNPGANVLTF TGTGCCAGCAGCTTCGGGAATCCTGGGGCCAACGTCCTGACTTTC
. TRBJ1-1 . TRBV5-1 CASSSYSGNTEAFF TGCGCCAGCAGCTCATACAGTGGGAACACTGAAGCTTTCTTT
. TRBJ2-2 . TRBV4-1 CASSQEGFITGELFF TGCGCCAGCAGCCAAGAGGGGTTCATCACCGGGGAGCTGTTTTTT
. TRBJ2-2 TRBD2 TRBV6-6 CASSPRAGGPAGELFF TGTGCCAGCAGCCCGAGAGCGGGAGGGCCCGCCGGGGAGCTGTTTTTT
. TRBJ2-7 TRBD1 TRBV7-3 CASSFDRGDYEQYF TGTGCCAGCAGTTTCGACAGGGGGGACTACGAGCAGTACTTC